The 26 T cell receptor beta chains below all came from one sample that was sequenced in a study of blood T cell repertoires in COVID-19. TCRdb keeps only in-frame clones here, not all; method: immunoSEQ multiplex PCR. The data show 130,000 to 150,000 clones, about 80% seen once. Sequenced sample: peripheral blood. The origin of the receptors is a man in his sixties or seventies who had recovered from COVID-19.

The chain recombines TRBV19 with TRBJ1-6; possibly TRBD1 for D (5 bases). The V end was cut by 5 bases, the J end by 12 bases, with 17 bases between. The length of the CDR3 is 14 residues. Per germline, CDR1 LNHDA and CDR2 SQIVND (reference sequence). This CDR3 reads CASSGGSGTQPLHF. The DNA of the CDR3 is TGTGCCAGTAGTGGGGGGTCCGGGACTCAACCCCTCCACTTT. The full variable domain, in which reference TRBV19 and TRBJ1-6 provide the parts outside the CDR3, is DGGITQSPKYLFRKEGQNVTLSCEQNLNHDAMYWYRQDPGQGLRLIYYSQIVNDFQKGDIAEGYSVSREKKESFPLTVTSAQKNPTAFYLCASSGGSGTQPLHFGNGTRLTVT.

The CDR3 DNA follows: TGTGCCAGCAGTTCTGACGGGAGGGCCCCAGATACGCAGTATTTT. Residues: CASSSDGRAPDTQYF. This chain uses TRBV6-2 or TRBV6-3 with TRBJ2-3; 8 nucleotides align to TRBD2. Germline CDR1 is MNHEY and CDR2 is SVGEGT. V gave up 4 bases and J gave up 4 bases; unmatched junction bases: 7. The CDR3 loop spans 15 amino acids.

The CDR3 nucleotides read TGTGCTTTCGGGACAGGGGGCACCGGGGAGCTGTTTTTT. Translation: CAFGTGGTGELFF. The chain is built from TRBV7-2 and TRBJ2-2, with 11 bases identical to TRBD1. The CDR3 runs 13 residues. Germline V gene lookup returns CDR1 SGHTA and CDR2 FQGNSA.

The chain uses TRBV5-4 and TRBJ2-7, with 11 bases lining up with TRBD1. This CDR3 is built from 13 residues. The trim removed 4 bases at V and 5 bases at J, leaving 2 bases unmatched. Germline V gene sequence: CDR1 SGHNT, CDR2 YYREEE (reference sequence). This CDR3 is CASSPGQGDEQYF. The CDR3 coding sequence is TGTGCCAGCAGCCCGGGACAGGGGGACGAGCAGTACTTC.

This chain links TRBV28 with TRBJ1-4, with D perhaps TRBD1 (6 bases). The CDR3 covers 14 residues. CDR1 MDHEN and CDR2 SYDVKM come from the germline V gene. The V and J ends lost 2 bases and 4 bases respectively, with 8 bases between them. In DNA, the CDR3 is TGTGCCAGCAGTTTACGAGGGGGTAATGAAAAACTGTTTTTT. Amino acid sequence: CASSLRGGNEKLFF.

This clone was counted a single time. This chain links TRBV18 with TRBJ2-1; D remains unclear. The CDR3 is 15 residues long. The V end lost 6 bases, the J end lost 3 bases, and 15 bases lay between the germline ends. Germline-derived CDR1 and CDR2 are KGHSH and LQKENI. CDR3 amino acids: CASSPGLGSYNEQFF. CDR3 nucleotide sequence: TGTGCCAGCTCCCCCGGGTTGGGTAGCTACAATGAGCAGTTCTTC. The full variable domain, rest sourced from reference TRBV18 and TRBJ2-1, is NAGVMQNPRHLVRRRGQEARLRCSPMKGHSHVYWYRQLPEEGLKFMVYLQKENIIDESGMPKERFSAEFPKEGPSILRIQQVVRGDSAAYFCASSPGLGSYNEQFFGPGTRLTVL.

The rearrangement links TRBV4-1 to TRBJ1-1, with a tentative D call TRBD1 (5 bases). Germline CDR1 is MGHRA and CDR2 is YSYEKL. V lost 5 bases and J lost 0, with 13 bases in between. The CDR3 is 15 amino acids. This CDR3 reads CASSYGGGMNTEAFF. The CDR3 DNA sequence: TGCGCCAGCAGCTATGGCGGGGGGATGAACACTGAAGCTTTCTTT.

The chain joins TRBV4-1 to TRBJ2-7, with a tentative D call TRBD2 (6 bases). Trimming stripped 1 base from V and 0 bases from J, with 13 bases between. This CDR3 is 16 amino acids long. Germline CDR1 and CDR2: MGHRA and YSYEKL. The CDR3 DNA sequence: TGCGCCAGCAGCCAAGTCGCGGGACTCCCCTCCTACGAGCAGTACTTC. Translating it yields CASSQVAGLPSYEQYF.

J is TRBJ2-3 and V is TRBV7-9, with 9 nucleotides matching TRBD2. CDR1 and CDR2 from the germline V gene are SEHNR and FQNEAQ (reference sequence). V lost 3 bases and J lost 2; bases outside the gene matches: 6. This CDR3 is built from 16 residues. This CDR3 is CASSLASGKFTDTQYF. CDR3 DNA sequence: TGTGCCAGCAGCTTGGCTAGCGGGAAATTCACAGATACGCAGTATTTT.

This CDR3 reads CASSYGTGGTPGANVLTF. In DNA form, the CDR3 reads TGTGCCAGCAGTTACGGGACAGGGGGCACCCCTGGGGCCAACGTCCTGACTTTC. J is TRBJ2-6 and V is TRBV6-2 or TRBV6-3, with 12 bases lining up with TRBD1. Germline V CDR1 and CDR2: MNHEY, SVGEGT. The CDR3 totals 18 residues. Trimming took 2 bases from V and 2 from J; bases not matched to a gene: 4.

The chain has TRBV5-1 and TRBJ1-2; the D gene is possibly TRBD1 (5 bases). CDR1 SGHRS and CDR2 YFSETQ come from the germline V gene. This CDR3 has 14 amino acids. The germline V and J ends were trimmed by 1 base and 8 bases, with 15 bases remaining between them. The CDR3 spells CASSLMTASVGYTF. The CDR3, as DNA: TGCGCCAGCAGCTTGATGACAGCCTCCGTGGGCTACACCTTC.

The genes are TRBV30 and TRBJ2-7; TRBD2 matches at 7 bases. With V trimmed by 2 bases and J by 6 bases, 10 bases remained unmatched. Germline assignment: CDR1 GTSNPN and CDR2 SVGIG (reference sequence). CDR3 length: 14 amino acids. The CDR3 sequence: CAWSWAGVHREQYF. Here the CDR3 DNA reads TGTGCCTGGAGTTGGGCGGGAGTCCATCGCGAGCAGTACTTC.

The chain joins TRBV5-4 to TRBJ1-6; 9 nucleotides line up with TRBD1. Looked up from germline, CDR1 is SGHNT and CDR2 is YYREEE (reference sequence). With 0 bases clipped from V and 5 bases from J, the junction kept 0 bases outside the gene matches. This CDR3 comprises 15 residues. CDR3 sequence (DNA): TGTGCCAGCAGCTTGGGGACAGGGGATAATTCACCCCTCCACTTT. Translated, it gives CASSLGTGDNSPLHF.

V and J are TRBV27 and TRBJ2-7; a weak D match, TRBD2 (6 bases). Trimming removed 5 bases from V and 2 bases from J, with 22 bases in between. This CDR3 comprises 17 residues. The germline V gene encodes CDR1 MNHEY and CDR2 SMNVEV (reference sequence). This CDR3 is CASSGRERRSSAYEQYF. CDR3 nucleotide sequence: TGTGCCAGCAGTGGCCGGGAGAGAAGGTCTTCAGCCTACGAGCAGTACTTC.

The rearrangement uses TRBV5-6 and TRBJ2-7, with 7 bases aligning to TRBD1. The CDR3 extends over 15 amino acids. V trimming: 5 bases; J trimming: 4 bases; junction bases outside the gene matches: 12. The germline V gene has CDR1 SGHDT and CDR2 YYEEEE. CDR3 in amino acids: CASSLPLTGQYEQYF. DNA for the CDR3: TGTGCCAGCAGTTTACCCCTGACAGGGCAGTACGAGCAGTACTTC.

The J gene is TRBJ1-5, the V gene TRBV6-2 or TRBV6-3, with D perhaps TRBD1 (5 bases). The germline V gene encodes CDR1 MNHEY and CDR2 SVGEGT. Trimming left V 6 bases short and J 7 bases short, with 19 bases between. The CDR3 runs 15 residues. The CDR3 DNA reads TGTGCCAGCAGCACACAGGAGGGGCTAGAGCAGCCCCAGCATTTT. Translated: CASSTQEGLEQPQHF.

The chain recombines TRBV7-8 with TRBJ2-1, with TRBD2 identical over 13 bases. Germline V lookup: CDR1 SGHVS, CDR2 FQNEAQ. Trimming removed 0 bases from V and 6 bases from J; junction bases left unmatched: 8. The CDR3 extends over 18 amino acids. The CDR3 is CASSLAAGTSGRGNEQFF. CDR3 nucleotide sequence: TGTGCCAGCAGCTTAGCGGCGGGAACTAGCGGGAGGGGCAATGAGCAGTTCTTC.

The V gene is TRBV9, the J gene TRBJ2-5; no clear D gene. The CDR3 has 14 amino acids. In germline, CDR1 is SGDLS, CDR2 YYNGEE. V lost 4 bases to trimming and J lost 1 base, with 11 bases between them. CDR3 residues: CASSLNRVQETQYF. Here the CDR3 DNA reads TGTGCCAGCAGCCTTAACAGAGTCCAAGAGACCCAGTACTTC.

The chain links TRBV5-6 to TRBJ1-5; 8 nucleotides line up with TRBD1. This CDR3 has 16 amino acids. Per germline, CDR1 SGHDT and CDR2 YYEEEE. J gave up 4 bases and V 0 bases, and 6 bases lay outside the gene matches. CDR3 DNA sequence: TGTGCCAGCAGCTTGGGGGGACAGGCATTGAATCAGCCCCAGCATTTT. Its translation is CASSLGGQALNQPQHF.

The chain is built from TRBV5-1 and TRBJ2-4, with D perhaps TRBD1 (6 bases). The CDR3 extends over 13 amino acids. Per the germline V gene, CDR1 is SGHRS and CDR2 is YFSETQ. V lost 3 bases, J lost 7 bases, and 11 bases lay in between. CDR3 coding DNA: TGCGCCAGCAGCTCGGACAGAATGAACATTCAGTACTTC. It codes for CASSSDRMNIQYF.

The genes are TRBV14 and TRBJ1-2, with D possibly matching TRBD1 (6 bases). The germline V gene has CDR1 SGHDN and CDR2 FVKESK. This CDR3 has 13 residues. Deletions cut 5 bases from V and 4 bases from J, with 11 bases between. The CDR3 nucleotides are TGTGCCAGCAGCTTCGAAGGGGGCTATGGCTACACCTTC. This encodes CASSFEGGYGYTF.

The chain employs TRBV19 and TRBJ2-1, with D unclear. Trimming took 9 bases from V and 0 from J, leaving 15 bases between them. CDR1 is LNHDA and CDR2 is SQIVND in the germline V gene (reference sequence). The CDR3 length is 15 residues. The CDR3 DNA follows: TGTGCCAGCAGCGAGGCGGTGAGCTCCTACAATGAGCAGTTCTTC. Protein sequence: CASSEAVSSYNEQFF.

The J gene is TRBJ1-4, the V gene TRBV4-1; no firm D call. The germline V and J ends were trimmed by 1 base and 1 base, with 13 bases remaining between them. This CDR3 has 17 residues. CDR1 MGHRA and CDR2 YSYEKL come from the germline V gene. CDR3 in DNA: TGCGCCAGCAGCCAAGCACATTTGATAAGAACTAATGAAAAACTGTTTTTT. It is translated as CASSQAHLIRTNEKLFF.

This clone appeared a few times. The CDR3 is CASSQEGSLAGYSYEQYF. DNA of the CDR3: TGTGCCAGCAGCCAAGAGGGTTCGCTAGCGGGGTACTCCTACGAGCAGTACTTC. The rearrangement uses TRBV3-1 (or the pseudogene TRBV3-2) and TRBJ2-7; 9 bases are a match to TRBD2. The CDR3 is 18 residues long. V lost 0 bases to trimming and J lost 0 bases; unmatched junction nucleotides: 9. The germline V gene encodes CDR1 LGHDT and CDR2 YNNKEL (reference sequence).

This clone was seen many times. The V and J genes are TRBV18 and TRBJ2-2; TRBD2 aligns across 8 bases. This CDR3 has 17 residues. The junction had 8 bases not matched to a gene; V was cut back by 3 bases and J by 2 bases. Germline V lookup: CDR1 KGHSH, CDR2 LQKENI. The CDR3 loop is CASSPGLAGRNTGELFF. CDR3 DNA: TGTGCCAGCTCACCGGGGCTAGCGGGCCGAAACACCGGGGAGCTGTTTTTT.

This clone was recorded only once. The V call is TRBV10-3, the J call TRBJ1-1; maybe TRBD1 (6 bases). Germline assignment: CDR1 ENHRY and CDR2 SYGVKD. The ends were cut back, 8 bases at V and 4 bases at J, with 17 bases in the middle. The CDR3 is made up of 14 amino acids. DNA for the CDR3: TGTGCCATCCGGGGGGCCGGGGAGGGCACTGAAGCTTTCTTT. Amino acids: CAIRGAGEGTEAFF.